These 14 T cell receptor beta chains were sequenced from one sample in a study of cytomegalovirus exposure and HLA in healthy donors. The PCR was carried out with 60 Vbeta primers and 13 Jbeta primers. TCRdb's table, derived via immunoSEQ multiplex PCR, lists solely in-frame clones and lacks some. This table holds roughly 100,000 clones, roughly 73% found once. The sample taken for sequencing was PBMCs. The receptor source for this set is a woman between 40 and 55 years old in good health and CMV-seropositive.

The genes are TRBV27 and TRBJ1-6, with TRBD1 identical over 7 bases. Germline lookup yields CDR1 MNHEY and CDR2 SMNVEV (reference sequence). Losses at the gene ends were 11 bases for V and 5 bases for J; bases not matched to a gene: 12. The CDR3 contains 15 residues. CDR3 sequence (DNA): TGTGCCTCAGCAACGTGGGACAGTAATAATTCACCCCTCCACTTT. Its translation is CASATWDSNNSPLHF.

This clone showed up just a few times. This chain uses TRBV5-6 with TRBJ1-1, with 7 bases aligning to TRBD1. CDR3 length: 14 amino acids. Germline CDR1 SGHDT, CDR2 YYEEEE. V dropped 5 bases and J dropped 4; count of bases not matched to a gene: 8. The DNA for the CDR3 is TGTGCCAGCAGGCAAGGACAGGTCGGCACTGAAGCTTTCTTT. It encodes CASRQGQVGTEAFF.

The chain couples TRBV29-1 to TRBJ1-4; TRBD1 is a possible D gene (6 bases). V was shortened by 0 bases and J by 6 bases, with 11 bases between the two germline ends. The germline V gene has CDR1 SQVTM and CDR2 ANQGSEA. This CDR3 comprises 14 residues. The CDR3 sequence: CSVEEWAGDEKLFF. In DNA, the CDR3 is TGCAGCGTTGAAGAGTGGGCAGGGGATGAAAAACTGTTTTTT.

This rearrangement joins TRBV9 to TRBJ1-2; tentative D call: TRBD1 (5 bases). Trimming shortened V by 4 bases and J by 0 bases, and 7 bases separated the two germline ends. The CDR3 extends over 13 amino acids. Germline loops: CDR1 SGDLS, CDR2 YYNGEE. The CDR3 DNA follows: TGTGCCAGCAGCCCGACAGCTAACTATGGCTACACCTTC. It is translated as CASSPTANYGYTF.

The chain recombines TRBV2 with TRBJ2-7; 8 bases agree with TRBD1. This CDR3 is built from 14 residues. The germline gives CDR1 SNHLY, CDR2 FYNNEI. V was pared by 8 bases and J by 4 bases, with 10 bases of the junction left unmatched. The DNA of the CDR3 is TGTGCCAGCCTACTGATGACAGGGGTATACGAGCAGTACTTC. Residues: CASLLMTGVYEQYF.

The rearrangement joins TRBV5-1 to TRBJ2-1, with TRBD2 matching 11 bases. V was clipped by 0 bases and J by 5 bases; unmatched bases: 1. Germline V gene lookup returns CDR1 SGHRS and CDR2 YFSETQ. CDR3 length equals 15 residues. The CDR3, as DNA: TGCGCCAGCAGCTTGGGACTAGCGGGAAACAATGAGCAGTTCTTC. This encodes CASSLGLAGNNEQFF.

The V call is TRBV27, the J call TRBJ2-1; D is possibly TRBD1 (5 bases). Trimming pared 1 base from V and 3 bases from J, leaving 10 bases between. The CDR3 runs 15 residues. Germline loops: CDR1 MNHEY, CDR2 SMNVEV (reference sequence). Written as DNA, the CDR3 is TGTGCCAGCAGTTTATACGCGACAGACTACAATGAGCAGTTCTTC. Encoded protein: CASSLYATDYNEQFF.

This clone was seen more than once but under ten times. The junction departs from the called germline gene at one end, perhaps through a read error. The rearrangement joins TRBV7-9 to TRBJ2-5; 7 bases are shared with TRBD1. Germline CDR1 SEHNR, CDR2 FQNEAQ (reference sequence). The CDR3 has 16 amino acids. This CDR3 is CSSSTDRRPIQETQYF. The DNA of the CDR3 is TGTTCCAGCAGCACGGACAGGCGGCCAATACAAGAGACCCAGTACTTC.

In its sample, this clone was seen once. The J gene is TRBJ1-4, the V gene TRBV11-2; D might be TRBD1 (5 bases). The CDR3 extends over 14 amino acids. Germline CDR1 is SGHAT and CDR2 is FQNNGV. Trimming took 2 bases from V and 4 from J, leaving 8 bases between them. The CDR3 DNA reads TGTGCCAGCAGCTTAATGCAGGGTAATGAAAAACTGTTTTTT. Translation gives CASSLMQGNEKLFF.

This chain links TRBV18 with TRBJ1-5, with D possibly matching TRBD1 (5 bases). This CDR3 has 14 amino acids. The germline V gene has CDR1 KGHSH and CDR2 LQKENI. Deletions cut 2 bases from V and 1 base from J, with 6 bases between. The CDR3 DNA reads as TGTGCCAGCTCACCAGGACAAAGCAATCAGCCCCAGCATTTT. It codes for CASSPGQSNQPQHF.

The rearrangement links TRBV28 to TRBJ1-1; D is perhaps TRBD1 (6 bases). There are 15 residues in the CDR3. V was shortened by 6 bases and J by 0 bases, with 14 bases between the two germline ends. Germline V gene lookup returns CDR1 MDHEN and CDR2 SYDVKM. The CDR3 protein is CASRKPGHMNTEAFF. The CDR3 nucleotides are TGTGCCAGCAGAAAACCGGGACATATGAACACTGAAGCTTTCTTT. The full variable domain, its missing parts supplied by reference TRBV28 and TRBJ1-1, is DVKVTQSSRYLVKRTGEKVFLECVQDMDHENMFWYRQDPGLGLRLIYFSYDVKMKEKGDIPEGYSVSREKKERFSLILESASTNQTSMYLCASRKPGHMNTEAFFGQGTRLTVV.

This chain uses TRBV28 with TRBJ2-7; TRBD2 aligns across 7 bases. CDR1 is MDHEN, CDR2 SYDVKM, per germline. The CDR3 totals 15 residues. V lost 4 bases to trimming and J lost 2 bases; unmatched junction nucleotides: 8. The CDR3 region is CASSWGLAATYEQYF. The CDR3 DNA sequence: TGTGCCAGCAGTTGGGGCCTAGCGGCTACCTACGAGCAGTACTTC. Full variable domain (remainder filled in from reference TRBV28 and TRBJ2-7): DVKVTQSSRYLVKRTGEKVFLECVQDMDHENMFWYRQDPGLGLRLIYFSYDVKMKEKGDIPEGYSVSREKKERFSLILESASTNQTSMYLCASSWGLAATYEQYFGPGTRLTVT.

V and J are TRBV7-8 and TRBJ1-1, with unresolved D. Germline V gene sequence: CDR1 SGHVS, CDR2 FQNEAQ. V was cut by 1 base and J by 5 bases, with 11 bases left in between. The CDR3 is 14 residues long. The CDR3 spells CASSLEALETEAFF. For the CDR3, the DNA is TGTGCCAGCAGCTTAGAGGCCCTGGAGACTGAAGCTTTCTTT.

The rearrangement joins TRBV4-1 to TRBJ2-1, with D possibly matching TRBD1 (7 bases). The CDR3 length is 12 residues. V lost 4 bases and J lost 9, with 10 bases in between. CDR1 is MGHRA, CDR2 YSYEKL, per germline. CDR3 amino acids: CASSRQGGEQFF. The CDR3 DNA sequence: TGCGCCAGCAGCCGACAGGGAGGTGAGCAGTTCTTC.